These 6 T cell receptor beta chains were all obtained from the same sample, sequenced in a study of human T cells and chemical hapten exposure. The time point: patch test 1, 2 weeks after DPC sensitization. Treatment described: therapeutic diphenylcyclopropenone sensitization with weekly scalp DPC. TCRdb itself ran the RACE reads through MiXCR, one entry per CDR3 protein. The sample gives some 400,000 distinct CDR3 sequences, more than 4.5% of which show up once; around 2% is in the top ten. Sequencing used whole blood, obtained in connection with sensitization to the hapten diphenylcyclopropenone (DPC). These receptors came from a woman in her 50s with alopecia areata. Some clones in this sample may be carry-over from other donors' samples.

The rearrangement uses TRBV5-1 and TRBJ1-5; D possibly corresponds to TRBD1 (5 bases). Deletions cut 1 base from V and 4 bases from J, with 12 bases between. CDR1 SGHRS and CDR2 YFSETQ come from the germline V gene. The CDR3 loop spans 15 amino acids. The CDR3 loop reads CASSLNGAGNQPQHF. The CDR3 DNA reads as TGCGCCAGCAGCTTGAACGGGGCGGGTAATCAGCCCCAGCATTTT.

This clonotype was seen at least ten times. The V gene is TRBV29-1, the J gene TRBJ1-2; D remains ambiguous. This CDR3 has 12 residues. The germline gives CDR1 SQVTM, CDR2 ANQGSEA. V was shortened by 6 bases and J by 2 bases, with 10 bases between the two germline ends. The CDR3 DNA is TGCAGCGTCCCGGAGACAAACTATGGCTACACCTTC. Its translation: CSVPETNYGYTF. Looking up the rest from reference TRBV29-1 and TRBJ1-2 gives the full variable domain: SAVISQKPSRDICQRGTSLTIQCQVDSQVTMMFWYRQQPGQSLTLIATANQGSEATYESGFVIDKFPISRPNLTFSTLTVSNMSPEDSSIYLCSVPETNYGYTFGSGTRLTVV.

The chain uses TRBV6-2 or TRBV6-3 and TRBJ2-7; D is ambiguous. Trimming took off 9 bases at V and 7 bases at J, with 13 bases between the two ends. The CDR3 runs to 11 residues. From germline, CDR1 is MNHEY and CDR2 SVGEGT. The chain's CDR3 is CASQRDGEQYF. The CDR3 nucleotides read TGTGCCAGTCAGAGAGATGGGGAGCAGTACTTC.

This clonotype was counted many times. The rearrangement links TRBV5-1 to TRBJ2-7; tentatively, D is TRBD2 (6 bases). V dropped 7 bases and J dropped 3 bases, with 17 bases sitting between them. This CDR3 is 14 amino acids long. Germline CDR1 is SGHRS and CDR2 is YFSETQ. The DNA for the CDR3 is TGCGCCAGCTCCCGGGACTCGACCCACTACGAGCAGTACTTC. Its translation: CASSRDSTHYEQYF.

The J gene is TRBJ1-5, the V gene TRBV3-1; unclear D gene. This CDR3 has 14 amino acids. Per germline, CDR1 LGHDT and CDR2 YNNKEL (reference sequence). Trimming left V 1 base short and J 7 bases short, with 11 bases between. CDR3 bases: TGTGCCAGCAGCCAAGGTCGAGGTTGGCAGCCCCAGCATTTT. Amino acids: CASSQGRGWQPQHF.

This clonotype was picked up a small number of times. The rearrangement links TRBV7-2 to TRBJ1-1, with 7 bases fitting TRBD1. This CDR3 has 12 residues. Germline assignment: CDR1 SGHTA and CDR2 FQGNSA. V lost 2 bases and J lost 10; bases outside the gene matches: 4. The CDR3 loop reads CASSLRTGSAFF. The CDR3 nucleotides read TGTGCCAGCAGCTTAAGGACAGGATCAGCTTTCTTT.